This T cell receptor beta chain was found in a study of shared clonotypes between healthy human individuals. The data were produced by immunoSEQ multiplex PCR, yet TCRdb's version contains in-frame clones alone and is incomplete. The data show about 2.1 million clones, 90% to 95% seen once. Cells designated naive CD8 were CD45RO-negative and were positively selected for CCR7, with terminally differentiated effector memory CD45RA+ cells excluded. The ends were cut back, 6 bases at V and 2 bases at J, with 10 bases in the middle. The CDR3 loop spans 13 amino acids. Germline values: CDR1 SGHVS, CDR2 FNYEAQ.

This chain links TRBV7-6 with TRBJ1-1, with D unclear. This clonotype was obtained from a man in his late teens or twenties in good health. Some clones in this sample may be carry-over from other donors' samples. The sequencing input was naive CD8+ T cells from PBMCs. CDR3 sequence reads: CASRGLSNTEAFF. The CDR3 DNA reads as TGTGCCAGCAGGGGATTGAGCAACACTGAAGCTTTCTTT.